Detailed here is one T cell receptor (beta chain). The antigen it binds to is not known. There are no base qualities to consult, and no much larger clone falls within one base. Trimming takes 3 bases off V and 4 bases off J; junction bases not matched to a gene: 6. According to the germline V gene (reference sequence), CDR1 reads LNHDA and CDR2 reads SQIVND. The CDR3 runs 14 residues from the cysteine to the phenylalanine. Just CDR3 DNA is preserved here, 42 bases in frame from base 1. One collaborating source in Seattle enrolled patients while the patients were actively infected and followed the patients over time throughout the course of disease. The collaborating institutions used their own protocols to collect whole blood in K2EDTA tubes. Collaborator samples were shipped for TCRbeta analysis as frozen whole blood, isolated PBMCs, or DNA extracted from either sample type. The entry originates in a study of blood T cell repertoires in COVID-19 (dated by TCRdb to the early 2020s). Broadly, across the study: Collaborator samples came from the United States, Italy and Spain and covered acute and convalescent phases of COVID-19. Where HLA class I and class II types were available, the types were taken from metadata supplied by the sample provider, not from assay-based typing. Samples were obtained from the ongoing ImmuneRACE study (first 160 participants) and from 1,254 subjects provided by 6 global collaborators. The material from the prospective study consisted of cDNA or gDNA derived from T cells, B-cell-depleted T cells, or PBMCs. Deeply sampled blood TCRbeta repertoires from subjects exposed to, actively infected with, or recovered from COVID-19 were included in the dataset. The repertoires were released in a freely available public database meant as a resource for research on the immune response to SARS-CoV-2. Sample metadata almost always included a de-identified subject ID, COVID-19 status, age in years and sex.

The immunoSEQ Assay, a bias-controlled multiplex PCR, was used to amplify TCRbeta CDR3 regions from genomic DNA. The authors' pipeline ran thus. The number of nucleated cells in each sample was estimated from the amplification of reference gene primers within the assay. To quantify the absolute abundance of each unique TCRbeta CDR3 rearrangement, sequence reads were collapsed and filtered. Productive Simpson clonality was computed per sample as the square root of Simpson's diversity index over productive rearrangements. Here the immuneACCESS table is served through TCRdb, limited to in-frame sequences with V and J called. Missing clones are a known gap in these copies; in checked studies unresolved V genes cover under half, and the rest lacks a known reason. V and J calls and clone size follow that table, whereas D and trimming were derived from the DNA. For this sample there are approximately 260,000 clones; around 87% appear just once. Together, the top ten hold about 2% of the sample.

General study outcomes and caveats: The quantity of clinical and demographic metadata differed by source and by participant and was supplied without curation.

The chain employs TRBV19 and TRBJ2-7, and 7 junctional nucleotides match TRBD1. Sequenced input: peripheral blood. This clonotype originated in a woman aged 60-75 years with COVID-19, enrolled during active disease. The nucleotide sequence is given as TGTGCCAGTAGTATGAGCAGGGGGTGGTACGAGCAGTACTTC. This translates into CASSMSRGWYEQYF.